This T cell receptor beta chain was found in a study of T cell responses to AZD1222 COVID-19 vaccine. Background on the study: It was second doses at about 4 or about 12 weeks that were pooled. Points from the study as a whole: Females made up more of the donors, who were largely white British, and clonal diversity may have come out too low.

In the case of this clone: As yet, its antigen is unknown.

Measured with immunoSEQ multiplex PCR; TCRdb has only the in-frame clones, and not every one. The sample has over 110,000 clones, roughly nine tenths seen once. Germline loops: CDR1 KGHSH, CDR2 LQKENI. The CDR3 has 13 amino acids. Losses at the gene ends were 4 bases for V and 8 bases for J; bases not matched to a gene: 1. Source: peripheral blood, taken on day 0 of AZD1222 vaccination. This chain links TRBV18 with TRBJ1-6; 8 bases fit TRBD1. The TCR comes from an adult in good health. CDR3 sequence: CASSQQGDSPLHF. The CDR3 DNA follows: TGTGCCAGCTCACAACAGGGGGATTCACCCCTCCACTTT.